A single sample gave rise to the 9 T cell receptor beta chains below, sequenced in a study of blood T cells in healthy people across ages. Then a second PCR, running about 6 to 11 cycles, was carried out with a sample-barcoded 5' primer and a J-beta primer mix. TCRdb re-called the 5' RACE reads through MiXCR, storing one row per CDR3 protein. The sample lists some 940,000 distinct CDR3 sequences, 25% to 30% seen once, with 9.5% to 13% in the top ten. These data were also filed under a second study, of T cells of mothers and their children.

Sample: blood. These receptors came from a middle-aged woman in good health.

The genes are TRBV6-1 and TRBJ1-2; tentatively, D is TRBD1 (6 bases). This CDR3 has 15 amino acids. CDR1 is MNHNS and CDR2 is SASEGT in the germline V gene. Trimming left V 7 bases short and J 3 bases short, with 18 bases between. CDR3 region: CASNIPRGGDYGYTF. The CDR3 coding sequence is TGTGCCAGCAATATACCCCGGGGGGGCGACTATGGCTACACCTTC.

This clonotype was detected many times. The rearrangement links TRBV5-1 to TRBJ2-1; 9 bases line up with TRBD2. The CDR3 is 17 residues long. CDR1 and CDR2 from the germline V gene are SGHRS and YFSETQ. The V segment lost 3 bases and the J segment 8 bases; nucleotides outside the gene matches: 15. The CDR3 bases are TGCGCCAGCAGCTCGCCCCTCGGCGGGGGGGCGGATTATGAGCAGTTCTTC. It is translated as CASSSPLGGGADYEQFF.

As regards this clonotype: With a much larger clone just one base away, this may be a read error. The chain links TRBV10-3 to TRBJ1-5; 7 bases fit TRBD1. This CDR3 spans 13 amino acids. The V gene end was trimmed by 11 bases and the J gene end by 0 bases; junction bases not matched to a gene: 4. Germline values: CDR1 ENHRY, CDR2 SYGVKD. CDR3 sequence (DNA): TGTGCCTCGGGACAGCCTAGCAATCAGCCCCAGCATTTT. Its translation is CASGQPSNQPQHF.

This sequence joins TRBV7-2 and TRBJ2-1; 8 nucleotides line up with TRBD2. The CDR3 extends over 16 amino acids. After removal of 0 bases from V and 6 bases from J, the junction contained 7 bases not matched to a gene. Germline values: CDR1 SGHTA, CDR2 FQGNSA. As DNA, the CDR3 is TGTGCCAGCAGCTTAGCCGGGACTAGGGTGCCCAATGAGCAGTTCTTC. Translating gives CASSLAGTRVPNEQFF.

This clonotype was counted between two and nine times. A much more abundant neighbour one base away suggests this may be a read error. The rearrangement uses TRBV29-1 and TRBJ2-7; 9 positions agree with TRBD2. Per germline, CDR1 SQVTM and CDR2 ANQGSEA. CDR3 length: 13 residues. This CDR3 reads CSAEDAIGGGEYF. CDR3 sequence (DNA): TGCAGCGCTGAAGATGCTATCGGCGGGGGGGAGTACTTC.

This clonotype was detected a few times. At one boundary the junction diverges from the germline segment, which might be a read error. The V gene is TRBV9, the J gene TRBJ1-2; D is unresolved. The CDR3 is 14 amino acids. Germline V gives CDR1 SGDLS, CDR2 YYNGEE. CDR3 bases: TGTGCCGGCAGCGTAGACCAGGAGGCCTATGGCTACACCTTC. It is translated as CAGSVDQEAYGYTF. The full variable domain, with the rest looked up from reference TRBV9 and TRBJ1-2, is DSGVTQTPKHLITATGQRVTLRCSPRSGDLSVYWYQQSLDQGLQFLIQYYNGEERAKGNILERFSAQQFPDLHSELNLSSLELGDSALYFCAGSVDQEAYGYTFGSGTRLTVV.

This clonotype was counted many times. This rearrangement joins TRBV10-3 to TRBJ2-7; D unresolved. CDR3 size: 18 residues. V was shortened by 0 bases and J by 3 bases, with 21 bases between the two germline ends. The germline V gene encodes CDR1 ENHRY and CDR2 SYGVKD. CDR3 amino acids: CAISESGRSGQTSYEQYF. CDR3 DNA sequence: TGTGCCATCAGTGAGTCAGGTCGGTCGGGTCAGACGAGCTACGAGCAGTACTTC.

The V gene is TRBV6-1, the J gene TRBJ2-5; weak D call: TRBD2 (5 bases). Between the trimmed V and J ends, which lost 4 bases and 5 bases, there was a span of 20 bases. CDR1 MNHNS and CDR2 SASEGT come from the germline V gene. The CDR3 consists of 16 residues. CDR3 in DNA: TGTGCCAGCAGTGGGAAAGTAGGGAGCGTTAAGGAGACCCAGTACTTC. Its translation is CASSGKVGSVKETQYF.

The chain is built from TRBV3-1 and TRBJ2-7; TRBD1 agrees at 7 bases. Germline lookup yields CDR1 LGHDT and CDR2 YNNKEL (reference sequence). This CDR3 comprises 13 residues. The V segment lost 5 bases and the J segment 6 bases; nucleotides outside the gene matches: 7. CDR3 loop: CASSIDRAGEQYF. The CDR3 region has the DNA TGTGCCAGCAGCATAGACAGGGCGGGCGAGCAGTACTTC.